This T cell receptor (beta chain) was sequenced during a study of T cell responses to AZD1222 COVID-19 vaccine. Study observations and caveats: Donor demographics were predominantly white British with a female majority; clonal diversity may be underestimated. After two AZD1222 doses, spike-specific TCR breadth and depth rose versus day 0.

Concerning this clone itself: Its antigen remains unknown.

Second-dose timings of about 4 or about 12 weeks were pooled. TCRdb's copy holds only in-frame clones and misses some; the assay was immunoSEQ multiplex PCR. The sample carries fewer than 150,000 clones, roughly nine tenths recorded once. The sequence derives from an adult who received the AZD1222 COVID-19 vaccine. The specimen was peripheral blood, collected 28 days after the second AZD1222 dose.

CDR3 in amino acids: CASILSSGGEETQYF. The CDR3, as DNA: TGTGCCAGCATCCTATCAAGCGGGGGAGAAGAGACCCAGTACTTC. The chain links TRBV28 to TRBJ2-5, with 8 bases identical to TRBD2. Germline V CDR1 and CDR2: MDHEN, SYDVKM. CDR3 length: 15 amino acids. Trimming cost V 7 bases and J 3 bases; bases outside gene matches: 10.